Here is one T cell receptor (delta chain) with its context. A far bigger clonotype differs at one base, so this is likely a read error. The data stem from a study of gamma-delta T cells after stem cell transplantation. TCRdb fed the RT-PCR reads into CATT to redo clone calling. This table has around 1,700 delta-chain clones, around 4% appearing once. This clonotype originated in a human donor. It is not recorded whose cells these are; they may come from a transplant donor. Sequencing was done on a sample of gamma-delta T cells.

The CDR3 protein is CACDPLGDTWDTRQTFF. CDR3 coding DNA: TGTGCCTGTGACCCGCTAGGGGATACGTGGGACACCCGACAGACGTTTTTC. This sequence joins TRDV2 and TRDJ3; TRDD3 matches at 9 bases. The CDR3 is 17 amino acids. Germline V gene sequence: CDR1 GEAIGNYY, CDR2 EKD.